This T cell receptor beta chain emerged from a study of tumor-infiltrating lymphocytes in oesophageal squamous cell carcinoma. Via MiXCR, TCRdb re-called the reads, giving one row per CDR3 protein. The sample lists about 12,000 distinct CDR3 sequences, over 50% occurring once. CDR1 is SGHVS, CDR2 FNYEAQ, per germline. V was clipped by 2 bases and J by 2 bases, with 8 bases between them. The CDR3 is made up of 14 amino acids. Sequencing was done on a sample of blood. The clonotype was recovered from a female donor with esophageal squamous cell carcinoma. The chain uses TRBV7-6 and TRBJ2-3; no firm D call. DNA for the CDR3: TGTGCCAGCAGCTTAACCAGACCCACAGATACGCAGTATTTT. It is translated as CASSLTRPTDTQYF.